Included here is one TCR beta chain sequence, with context. TCRdb independently ran MiXCR on the 5' RACE reads; one entry per CDR3 protein. The sample records 50,000 to 70,000 distinct CDR3 sequences, around 6.5% being singletons. The CDR3 extends over 14 amino acids. V was clipped by 2 bases and J by 5 bases; unmatched bases: 2. Germline CDR1 MDHEN, CDR2 SYDVKM. The sample comes from a study of early T cells in non-severe SARS-CoV-2 infection. This specimen was whole blood, taken at baseline. V and J are TRBV28 and TRBJ2-5, with 10 bases fitting TRBD1. The origin of this receptor is an adult who was a healthcare worker with PCR-confirmed SARS-CoV-2 infection or an uninfected control (not recorded which). The CDR3 bases are TGTGCCAGCAGTTTAGACAGGGGGCACGAGACCCAGTACTTC. Translating it yields CASSLDRGHETQYF.